The 22 T cell receptor beta chains listed next were all sequenced from one sample in a study of shared clonotypes between healthy human individuals. Repertoires were generated with immunoSEQ multiplex PCR, while TCRdb's copy carries only in-frame clones and drops some. The profile covers just over 2,000,000 clones, with 90% to 95% appearing a single time and 0.13% taken by the ten largest. Specimen: naive CD4+ T cells sorted from blood. The subset here: CD45RA+ positively selected. The receptors derive from a man aged 18 to 35 in good health.

This chain uses TRBV10-3 with TRBJ2-1; TRBD2 is a possible D gene (6 bases). CDR3 length: 14 amino acids. The V gene lost 4 bases and the J gene lost 7 bases, with 14 bases spanning the gap. The V gene's germline CDR1 is ENHRY and CDR2 SYGVKD. This chain's CDR3 is CAISAGSGINEQFF. The CDR3 bases are TGTGCCATCAGTGCCGGGAGTGGGATAAATGAGCAGTTCTTC.

The gene calls are TRBV6-6 and TRBJ1-3; D is possibly TRBD1 (5 bases). There are 13 residues in the CDR3. CDR1 is MNHNY and CDR2 is SVGAGI in the germline V gene (reference sequence). V was cut by 6 bases and J by 3 bases, with 9 bases left in between. This chain's CDR3 is CASRTVGGNTIYF. CDR3 coding DNA: TGTGCCAGCAGGACAGTGGGTGGAAACACCATATATTTT.

This clone was counted once. The same CDR3 is also encoded by other DNA sequences in this sample. The chain joins TRBV5-1 to TRBJ1-1; tentatively, D is TRBD1 (6 bases). Germline values: CDR1 SGHRS, CDR2 YFSETQ. The CDR3 is 14 residues long. Trimming removed 4 bases at V and 0 bases at J, with 10 bases between. CDR3 loop: CASSQGTLNTEAFF. The CDR3 nucleotides are TGCGCCAGCAGCCAAGGGACACTGAACACTGAAGCTTTCTTT.

The rearrangement joins TRBV2 to TRBJ2-2; 7 bases are a match to TRBD1. The CDR3 runs 13 residues. CDR1 and CDR2 from the germline V gene are SNHLY and FYNNEI. The J segment lost 5 bases and the V segment lost 6 bases, leaving 3 bases of the junction unmatched. The CDR3 spells CASSGDRTGELFF. CDR3 DNA sequence: TGTGCCAGCAGCGGGGACAGAACCGGGGAGCTGTTTTTT.

This chain connects TRBV7-2 to TRBJ2-7; 10 bases agree with TRBD2. The V and J ends lost 5 bases and 2 bases, in that order; junction bases with no gene match: 6. The CDR3 covers 15 residues. CDR1 SGHTA and CDR2 FQGNSA come from the germline V gene. The CDR3 spells CASSPGLARTYEQYF. Written as DNA, the CDR3 is TGTGCCAGCAGCCCGGGACTAGCGAGAACCTACGAGCAGTACTTC.

The chain combines TRBV27 with TRBJ2-7; possible D gene TRBD1, 5 bases. This CDR3 comprises 13 residues. Germline V gene sequence: CDR1 MNHEY, CDR2 SMNVEV (reference sequence). The V end was cut by 5 bases, the J end by 6 bases, with 14 bases between. The CDR3 region is CASSPTTAAEQYF. CDR3 bases: TGTGCCAGCAGTCCCACGACAGCCGCCGAGCAGTACTTC.

The chain uses TRBV27 and TRBJ2-1; 8 nucleotides line up with TRBD2. The V and J ends lost 3 bases and 4 bases, in that order; junction bases with no gene match: 11. Germline CDR1 reads MNHEY; CDR2 reads SMNVEV (reference sequence). The CDR3 spans 17 residues. The CDR3 loop is CASSFRPYQREYNEQFF. CDR3 coding DNA: TGTGCCAGCAGTTTCCGTCCGTACCAGCGGGAGTACAATGAGCAGTTCTTC.

As regards this clone: The same CDR3 also results from other DNA sequences found in this sample. V gene TRBV28 combines with J gene TRBJ1-2; possibly TRBD1 for D (5 bases). Germline lookup yields CDR1 MDHEN and CDR2 SYDVKM. The CDR3 loop spans 12 amino acids. Deletions cut 9 bases from V and 8 bases from J, with 16 bases between. The CDR3 nucleotides read TGTGCCAGTAGTAGTTCAGGGTACGGCTACACCTTC. Protein sequence: CASSSSGYGYTF.

The genes are TRBV6-5 and TRBJ2-3, with TRBD2 identical over 10 bases. The germline V gene has CDR1 MNHEY and CDR2 SVGAGI. The CDR3 totals 15 residues. J gave up 9 bases and V 4 bases, and 10 bases lay outside the gene matches. The DNA for the CDR3 is TGTGCCAGCAGTTCCGGGGCTAGCGGGAGAGGGACGCAGTATTTT. Its translation is CASSSGASGRGTQYF.

The chain has TRBV18 and TRBJ2-3; D call uncertain. In germline, CDR1 is KGHSH, CDR2 LQKENI. V dropped 4 bases and J dropped 4 bases, with 12 bases sitting between them. There are 14 residues in the CDR3. CDR3 in DNA: TGTGCCAGCTCACAACTGTTAGACTCAGATACGCAGTATTTT. Protein sequence: CASSQLLDSDTQYF.

V is TRBV28 and J is TRBJ1-5; TRBD1 matches at 9 bases. Germline assignment: CDR1 MDHEN and CDR2 SYDVKM. V shed 5 bases and J 5 bases; nucleotides not matched to a gene: 4. The CDR3 spans 14 residues. In nucleotides, the CDR3 is TGTGCCAGCAGTGCTACAGGGGGCTATCAGCCCCAGCATTTT. Encoded protein: CASSATGGYQPQHF.

V and J are TRBV15 and TRBJ2-7; TRBD2 might be the D (5 bases). Germline V gene lookup returns CDR1 LNHNV and CDR2 YYDKDF (reference sequence). This CDR3 contains 16 residues. The V end was cut by 2 bases, the J end by 7 bases, with 21 bases between. CDR3 loop: CATSRPAGVFLREQYF. CDR3 bases: TGTGCCACCAGCAGACCCGCCGGGGTTTTCCTACGAGAGCAGTACTTC.

The chain couples TRBV6-1 to TRBJ1-1, with 8 bases fitting TRBD1. The CDR3 extends over 14 amino acids. Germline-derived CDR1 and CDR2 are MNHNS and SASEGT. V trimming: 8 bases; J trimming: 5 bases; junction bases outside the gene matches: 10. The CDR3 region is CASSQGALGTEAFF. The CDR3, as DNA: TGTGCCAGCTCTCAGGGGGCATTAGGGACTGAAGCTTTCTTT.

This chain links TRBV29-1 with TRBJ2-7, with TRBD1 matching 10 bases. V was pared by 7 bases and J by 3 bases, with 6 bases of the junction left unmatched. CDR3 length: 13 amino acids. From germline, CDR1 is SQVTM and CDR2 ANQGSEA. The CDR3, as DNA: TGCAGCGCTGGGACAGGGGTGTACTACGAGCAGTACTTC. Protein sequence: CSAGTGVYYEQYF.

V usage is TRBV6-4 and J usage is TRBJ1-1, with D unclear. Germline loops: CDR1 MRHNA, CDR2 SNTAGT. The length of the CDR3 is 14 residues. V was shortened by 2 bases and J by 0 bases, with 7 bases between the two germline ends. The CDR3 here is CASSDTRMNTEAFF. CDR3 in DNA: TGTGCCAGCAGTGACACCCGTATGAACACTGAAGCTTTCTTT.

The genes are TRBV11-3 and TRBJ2-1; D is unclear. The CDR3 is made up of 12 amino acids. CDR1 SGHNT and CDR2 YENEEA come from the germline V gene. V lost 4 bases to trimming and J lost 5 bases, with 6 bases between them. CDR3 DNA: TGTGCCAGCAGCTCAACAGACAATGAGCAGTTCTTC. As protein: CASSSTDNEQFF.

To note about this clone: At the DNA level, this CDR3 is encoded by other sequences in the same sample as well. The CDR3 DNA is TGCGCCAGCAGCCTCGACAGGGGTGCCTACGAGCAGTACTTC. It is translated as CASSLDRGAYEQYF. This chain links TRBV5-1 with TRBJ2-7, with 8 bases aligning to TRBD1. The V gene end was trimmed by 4 bases and the J gene end by 2 bases; junction bases not matched to a gene: 5. The CDR3 consists of 14 residues. Germline V gene lookup returns CDR1 SGHRS and CDR2 YFSETQ.

This chain joins TRBV7-2 and TRBJ1-1; 9 bases are shared with TRBD1. With V trimmed by 5 bases and J by 3 bases, 4 bases remained unmatched. The CDR3 runs 14 residues. CDR1 is SGHTA, CDR2 FQGNSA, per germline. CDR3 residues: CASSHGTGYTEAFF. The CDR3 nucleotides read TGTGCCAGCAGCCATGGGACAGGGTACACTGAAGCTTTCTTT.

The chain employs TRBV7-9 and TRBJ1-1; D may be TRBD1 (6 bases). Germline values: CDR1 SEHNR, CDR2 FQNEAQ (reference sequence). The CDR3 is made up of 13 amino acids. Trimming removed 7 bases from V and 1 base from J, with 10 bases in between. The CDR3 protein is CASNRDTNTEAFF. The DNA of the CDR3 is TGTGCCAGCAACCGGGACACGAACACTGAAGCTTTCTTT.

To note about this clone: This sample also contains other DNA sequences that code for the same CDR3. The V and J genes are TRBV20-1 and TRBJ1-4; D is uncertain. The germline gives CDR1 DFQATT, CDR2 SNEGSKA (reference sequence). Trimming removed 6 bases from V and 8 bases from J, with 10 bases in between. The CDR3 is made up of 11 amino acids. CDR3 nucleotides: TGCAGTGCCCCCGCCGGGGAAAAACTGTTTTTT. Its protein is CSAPAGEKLFF.

The V gene is TRBV14, the J gene TRBJ1-1; unclear D gene. This CDR3 spans 13 amino acids. V lost 5 bases to trimming and J lost 4 bases, with 11 bases between them. Germline values: CDR1 SGHDN, CDR2 FVKESK. The CDR3 loop is CASSSQTSTEAFF. In DNA form, the CDR3 reads TGTGCCAGCAGCAGCCAAACGAGCACTGAAGCTTTCTTT.

This chain joins TRBV6-1 and TRBJ2-1, with D tentatively TRBD2 (6 bases). The CDR3 loop spans 13 amino acids. The germline V and J ends were trimmed by 7 bases and 10 bases, with 17 bases remaining between them. Germline-derived CDR1 and CDR2 are MNHNS and SASEGT. The CDR3 spells CASNPPAGNEQFF. The CDR3 DNA reads TGTGCCAGCAACCCACCGGCGGGGAACGAGCAGTTCTTC.